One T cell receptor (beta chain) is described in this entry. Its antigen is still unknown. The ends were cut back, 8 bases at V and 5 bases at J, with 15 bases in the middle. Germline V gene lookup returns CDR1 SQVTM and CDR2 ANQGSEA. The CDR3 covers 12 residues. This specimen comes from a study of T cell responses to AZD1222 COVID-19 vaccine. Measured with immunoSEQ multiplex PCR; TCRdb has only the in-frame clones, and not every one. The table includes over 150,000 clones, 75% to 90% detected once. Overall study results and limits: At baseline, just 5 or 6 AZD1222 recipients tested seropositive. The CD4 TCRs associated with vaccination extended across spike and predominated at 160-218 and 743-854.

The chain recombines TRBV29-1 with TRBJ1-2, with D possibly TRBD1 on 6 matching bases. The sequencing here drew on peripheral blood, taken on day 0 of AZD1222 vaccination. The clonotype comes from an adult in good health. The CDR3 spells CSTPGGHYGYTF. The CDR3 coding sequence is TGCAGCACCCCGGGGGGGCATTATGGCTACACCTTC.